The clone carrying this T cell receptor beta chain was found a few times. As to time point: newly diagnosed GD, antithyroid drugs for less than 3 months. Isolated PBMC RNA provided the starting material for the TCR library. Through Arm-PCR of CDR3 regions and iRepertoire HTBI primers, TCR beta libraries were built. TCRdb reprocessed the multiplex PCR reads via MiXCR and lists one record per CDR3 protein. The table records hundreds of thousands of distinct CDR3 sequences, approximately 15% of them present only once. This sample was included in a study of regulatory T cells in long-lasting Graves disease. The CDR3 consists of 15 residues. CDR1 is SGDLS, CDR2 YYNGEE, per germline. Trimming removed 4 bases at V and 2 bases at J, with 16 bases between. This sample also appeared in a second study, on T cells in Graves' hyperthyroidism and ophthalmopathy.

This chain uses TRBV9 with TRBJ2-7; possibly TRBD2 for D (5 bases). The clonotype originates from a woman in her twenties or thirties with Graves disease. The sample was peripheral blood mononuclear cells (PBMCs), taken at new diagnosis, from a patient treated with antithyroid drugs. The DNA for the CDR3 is TGTGCCAGCAGCCCCCTAGGCGGGTTTACCTACGAGCAGTACTTC. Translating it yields CASSPLGGFTYEQYF.